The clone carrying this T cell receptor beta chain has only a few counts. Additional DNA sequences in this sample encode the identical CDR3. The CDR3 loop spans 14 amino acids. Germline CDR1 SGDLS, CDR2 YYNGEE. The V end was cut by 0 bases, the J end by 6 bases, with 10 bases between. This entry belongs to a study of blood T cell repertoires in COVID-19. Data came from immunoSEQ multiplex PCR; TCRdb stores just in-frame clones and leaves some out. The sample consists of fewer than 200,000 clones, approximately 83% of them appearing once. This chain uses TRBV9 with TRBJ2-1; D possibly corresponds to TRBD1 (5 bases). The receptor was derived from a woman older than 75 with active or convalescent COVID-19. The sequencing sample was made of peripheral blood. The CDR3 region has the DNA TGTGCCAGCAGCGTAGGGGGCTCTGGCAATGAGCAGTTCTTC. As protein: CASSVGGSGNEQFF. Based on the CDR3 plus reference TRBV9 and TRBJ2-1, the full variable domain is DSGVTQTPKHLITATGQRVTLRCSPRSGDLSVYWYQQSLDQGLQFLIQYYNGEERAKGNILERFSAQQFPDLHSELNLSSLELGDSALYFCASSVGGSGNEQFFGPGTRLTVL.